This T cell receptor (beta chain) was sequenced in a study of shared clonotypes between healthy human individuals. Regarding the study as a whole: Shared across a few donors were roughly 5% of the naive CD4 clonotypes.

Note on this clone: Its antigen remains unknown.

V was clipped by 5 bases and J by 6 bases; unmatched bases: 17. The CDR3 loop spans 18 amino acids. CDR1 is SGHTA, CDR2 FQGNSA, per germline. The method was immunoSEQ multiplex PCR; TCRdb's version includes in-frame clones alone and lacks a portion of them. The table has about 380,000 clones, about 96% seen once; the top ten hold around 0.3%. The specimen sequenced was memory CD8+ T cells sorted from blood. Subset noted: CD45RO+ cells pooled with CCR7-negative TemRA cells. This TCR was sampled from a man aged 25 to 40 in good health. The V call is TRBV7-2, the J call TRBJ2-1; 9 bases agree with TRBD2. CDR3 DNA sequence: TGTGCCAGCAGCCCCCATGGTGGCTTAGCGGGAGCCATCAATGAGCAGTTCTTC. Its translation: CASSPHGGLAGAINEQFF.